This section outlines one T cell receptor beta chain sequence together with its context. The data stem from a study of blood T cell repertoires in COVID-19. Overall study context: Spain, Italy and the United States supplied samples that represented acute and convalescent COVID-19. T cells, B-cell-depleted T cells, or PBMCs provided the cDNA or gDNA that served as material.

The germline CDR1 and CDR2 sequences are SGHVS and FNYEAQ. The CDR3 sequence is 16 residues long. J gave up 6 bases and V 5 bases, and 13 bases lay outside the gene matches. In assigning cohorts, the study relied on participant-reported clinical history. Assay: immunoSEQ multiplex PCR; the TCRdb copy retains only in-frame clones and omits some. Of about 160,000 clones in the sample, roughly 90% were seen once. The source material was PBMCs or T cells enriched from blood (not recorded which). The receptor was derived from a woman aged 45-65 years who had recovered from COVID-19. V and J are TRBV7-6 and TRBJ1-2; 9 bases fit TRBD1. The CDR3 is CASSPPPRDRVNGYTF. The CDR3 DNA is TGTGCCAGCAGCCCCCCTCCCCGGGACAGGGTGAATGGCTACACCTTC.